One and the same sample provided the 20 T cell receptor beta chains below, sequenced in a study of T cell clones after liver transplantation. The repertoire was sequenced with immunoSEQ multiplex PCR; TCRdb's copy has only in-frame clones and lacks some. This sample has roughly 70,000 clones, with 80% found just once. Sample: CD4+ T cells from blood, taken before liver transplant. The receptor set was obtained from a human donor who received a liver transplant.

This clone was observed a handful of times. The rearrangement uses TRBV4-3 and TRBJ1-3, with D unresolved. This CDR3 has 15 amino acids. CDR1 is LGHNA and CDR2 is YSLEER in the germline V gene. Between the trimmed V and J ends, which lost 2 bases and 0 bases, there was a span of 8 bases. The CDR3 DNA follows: TGCGCCAGCAGCCAACTTCAGAGCTCTGGAAACACCATATATTTT. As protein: CASSQLQSSGNTIYF.

CDR3 bases: TGTGCCAGCAGTCTCGGCGGCGACACCGCAGAGACCCAGTACTTC. Translated: CASSLGGDTAETQYF. The chain carries TRBV28 and TRBJ2-5, with D unclear. Germline CDR1 and CDR2: MDHEN and SYDVKM. The CDR3 contains 15 residues. V dropped 5 bases and J dropped 4 bases, with 17 bases sitting between them. Looking up the rest from reference TRBV28 and TRBJ2-5 gives the full variable domain: DVKVTQSSRYLVKRTGEKVFLECVQDMDHENMFWYRQDPGLGLRLIYFSYDVKMKEKGDIPEGYSVSREKKERFSLILESASTNQTSMYLCASSLGGDTAETQYFGPGTRLLVL.

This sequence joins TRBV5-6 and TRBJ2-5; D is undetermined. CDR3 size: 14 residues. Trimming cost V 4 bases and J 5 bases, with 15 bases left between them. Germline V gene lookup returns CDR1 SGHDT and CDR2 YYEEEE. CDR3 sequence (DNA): TGTGCCAGCAGCCAGGCAAGGCGTCCGGAGACCCAGTACTTC. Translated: CASSQARRPETQYF.

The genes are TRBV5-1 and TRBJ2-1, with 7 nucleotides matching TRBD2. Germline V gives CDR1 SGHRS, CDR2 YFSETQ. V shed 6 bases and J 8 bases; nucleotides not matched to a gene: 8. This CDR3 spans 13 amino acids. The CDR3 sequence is CASMLAVGDEQFF. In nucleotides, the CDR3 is TGCGCCAGCATGCTAGCGGTAGGCGATGAGCAGTTCTTC. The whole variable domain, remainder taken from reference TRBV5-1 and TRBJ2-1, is KAGVTQTPRYLIKTRGQQVTLSCSPISGHRSVSWYQQTPGQGLQFLFEYFSETQRNKGNFPGRFSGRQFSNSRSEMNVSTLELGDSALYLCASMLAVGDEQFFGPGTRLTVL.

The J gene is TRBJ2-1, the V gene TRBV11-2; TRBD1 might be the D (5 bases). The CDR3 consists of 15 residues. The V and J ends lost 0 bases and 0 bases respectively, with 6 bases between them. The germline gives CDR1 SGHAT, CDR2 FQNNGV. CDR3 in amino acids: CASSLDQGSYNEQFF. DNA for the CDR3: TGTGCCAGCAGCTTAGATCAGGGCTCCTACAATGAGCAGTTCTTC.

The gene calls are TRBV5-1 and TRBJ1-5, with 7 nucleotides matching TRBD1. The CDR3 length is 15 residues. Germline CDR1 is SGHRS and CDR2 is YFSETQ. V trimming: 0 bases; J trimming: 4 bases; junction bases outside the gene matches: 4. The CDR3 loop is CASSLEGAGNQPQHF. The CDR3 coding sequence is TGCGCCAGCAGCTTGGAGGGGGCAGGTAATCAGCCCCAGCATTTT.

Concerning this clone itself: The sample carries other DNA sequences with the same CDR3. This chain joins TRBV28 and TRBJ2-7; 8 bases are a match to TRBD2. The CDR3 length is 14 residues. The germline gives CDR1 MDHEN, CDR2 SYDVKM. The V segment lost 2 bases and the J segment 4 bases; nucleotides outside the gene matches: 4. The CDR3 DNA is TGTGCCAGCAGTTTAGCGGGAGGAGTATACGAGCAGTACTTC. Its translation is CASSLAGGVYEQYF.

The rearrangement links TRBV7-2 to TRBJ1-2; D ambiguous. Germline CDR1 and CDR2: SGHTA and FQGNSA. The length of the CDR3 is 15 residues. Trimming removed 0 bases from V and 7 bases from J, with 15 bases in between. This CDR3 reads CASSLARQVLAGYTF. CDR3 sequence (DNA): TGTGCCAGCAGCTTAGCTCGACAAGTTCTTGCTGGCTACACCTTC.

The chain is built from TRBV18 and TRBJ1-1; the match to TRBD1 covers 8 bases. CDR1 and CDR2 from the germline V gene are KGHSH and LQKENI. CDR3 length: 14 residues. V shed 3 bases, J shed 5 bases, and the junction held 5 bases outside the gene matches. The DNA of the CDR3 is TGTGCCAGCTCACCGGACAGGGTGGGAACTGAAGCTTTCTTT. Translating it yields CASSPDRVGTEAFF.

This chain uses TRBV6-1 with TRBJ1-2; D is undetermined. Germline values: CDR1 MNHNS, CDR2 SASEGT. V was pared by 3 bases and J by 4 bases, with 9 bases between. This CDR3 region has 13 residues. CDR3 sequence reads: CASSEIQLYGYTF. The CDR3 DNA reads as TGTGCCAGCAGTGAGATCCAGCTCTATGGCTACACCTTC.

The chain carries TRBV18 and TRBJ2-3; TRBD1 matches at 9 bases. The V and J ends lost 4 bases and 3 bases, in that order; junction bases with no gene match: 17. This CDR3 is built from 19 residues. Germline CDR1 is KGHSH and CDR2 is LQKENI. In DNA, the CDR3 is TGTGCCAGCTCACTATCGCCGAGACAGGGGGTCCAAAGGACAGATACGCAGTATTTT. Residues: CASSLSPRQGVQRTDTQYF.

CDR3 in amino acids: CASRDNNSPLHF. Here the CDR3 DNA reads TGTGCCAGCAGGGATAATAATTCACCCCTCCACTTT. This sequence joins TRBV6-1 and TRBJ1-6, with D unresolved. Germline CDR1 reads MNHNS; CDR2 reads SASEGT. The CDR3 spans 12 residues. Trimming pared 6 bases from V and 5 bases from J, leaving 5 bases between.

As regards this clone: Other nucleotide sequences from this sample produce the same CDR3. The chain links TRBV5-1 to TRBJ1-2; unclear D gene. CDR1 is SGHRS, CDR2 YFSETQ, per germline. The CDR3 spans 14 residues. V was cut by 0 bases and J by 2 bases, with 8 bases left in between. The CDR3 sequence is CASSLESPNYGYTF. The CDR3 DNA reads TGCGCCAGCAGCTTGGAGTCCCCCAACTATGGCTACACCTTC.

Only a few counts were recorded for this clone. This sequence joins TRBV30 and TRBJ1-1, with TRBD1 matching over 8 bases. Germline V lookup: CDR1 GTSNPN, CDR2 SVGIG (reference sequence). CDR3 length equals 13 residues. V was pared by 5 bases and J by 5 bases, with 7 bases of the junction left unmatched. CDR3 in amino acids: CAWGTGGGTEAFF. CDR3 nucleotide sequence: TGTGCCTGGGGGACAGGAGGCGGTACTGAAGCTTTCTTT.

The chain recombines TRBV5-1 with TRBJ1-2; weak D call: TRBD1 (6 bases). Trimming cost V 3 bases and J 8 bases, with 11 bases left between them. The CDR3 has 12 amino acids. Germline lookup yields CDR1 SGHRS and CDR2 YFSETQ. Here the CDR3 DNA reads TGCGCCAGCAGCTCCGACAGGATGGGCTACACCTTC. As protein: CASSSDRMGYTF.

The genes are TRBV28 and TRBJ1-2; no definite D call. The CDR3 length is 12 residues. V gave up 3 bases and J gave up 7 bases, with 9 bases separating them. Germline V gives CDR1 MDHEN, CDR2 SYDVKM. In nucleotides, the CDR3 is TGTGCCAGCAGTTTCCGGCAGCCTGGCTACACCTTC. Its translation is CASSFRQPGYTF.

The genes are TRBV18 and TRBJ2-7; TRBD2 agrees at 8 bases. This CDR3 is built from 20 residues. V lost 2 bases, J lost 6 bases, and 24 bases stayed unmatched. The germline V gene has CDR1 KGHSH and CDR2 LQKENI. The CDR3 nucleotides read TGTGCCAGCTCACCAGACCCCCTAGGGATCCTCGGTAGCGGGATGTCCGAGCAGTACTTC. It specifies CASSPDPLGILGSGMSEQYF. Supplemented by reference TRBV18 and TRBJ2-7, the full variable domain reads NAGVMQNPRHLVRRRGQEARLRCSPMKGHSHVYWYRQLPEEGLKFMVYLQKENIIDESGMPKERFSAEFPKEGPSILRIQQVVRGDSAAYFCASSPDPLGILGSGMSEQYFGPGTRLTVT.

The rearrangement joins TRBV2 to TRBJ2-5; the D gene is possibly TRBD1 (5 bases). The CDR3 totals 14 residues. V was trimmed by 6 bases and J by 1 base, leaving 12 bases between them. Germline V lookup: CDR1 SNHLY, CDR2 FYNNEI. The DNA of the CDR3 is TGTGCCAGCAGGGAGCGACAGATCCAAGAGACCCAGTACTTC. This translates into CASRERQIQETQYF.

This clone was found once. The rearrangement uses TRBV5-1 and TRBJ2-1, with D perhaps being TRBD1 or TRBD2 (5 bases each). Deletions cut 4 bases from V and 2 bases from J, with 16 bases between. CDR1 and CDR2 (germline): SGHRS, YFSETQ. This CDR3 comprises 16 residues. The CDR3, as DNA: TGCGCCAGCAGCGCTCGAGGGGCGGCGACCTACAATGAGCAGTTCTTC. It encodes CASSARGAATYNEQFF.

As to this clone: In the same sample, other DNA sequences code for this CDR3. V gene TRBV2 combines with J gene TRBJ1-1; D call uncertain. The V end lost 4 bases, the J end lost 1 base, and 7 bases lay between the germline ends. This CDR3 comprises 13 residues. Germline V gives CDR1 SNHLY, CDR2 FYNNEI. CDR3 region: CASSVWENTEAFF. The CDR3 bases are TGTGCCAGCAGTGTCTGGGAGAACACTGAAGCTTTCTTT. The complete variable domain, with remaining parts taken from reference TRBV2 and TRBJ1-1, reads EPEVTQTPSHQVTQMGQEVILRCVPISNHLYFYWYRQILGQKVEFLVSFYNNEISEKSEIFDDQFSVERPDGSNFTLKIRSTKLEDSAMYFCASSVWENTEAFFGQGTRLTVV.